The 22 T cell receptor beta chains in this list originate from one sample, sequenced in a study of T-cell reconstitution after alpha-beta-depleted transplantation in children. TCRbeta library preparation incorporated unique molecular identifiers. In TCRdb, the PCR reads were re-called with MiXCR into one record per CDR3 protein. Seen here are 280,000 or so distinct CDR3 sequences, 9.5% to 13% observed once, and the top ten hold roughly a quarter. This specimen consisted of peripheral blood, obtained 180 days after TCRalphabeta/CD19-depleted stem cell transplant. The receptors were gathered from a male patient aged 2-15 years who had a stem cell transplant for chronic granulomatous disease, so the T cells may come from the graft donor.

This clonotype has a count of ten or more. The J gene is TRBJ2-4, the V gene TRBV5-1; D gene uncertain. The CDR3 is 16 residues long. Germline V gene data show CDR1 as SGHRS and CDR2 as YFSETQ. V was trimmed by 4 bases and J by 4 bases, leaving 18 bases between them. The CDR3, as DNA: TGCGCCAGCAGCCCTGGTTCAGTTGGGGTGAAAAACATTCAGTACTTC. Translating it yields CASSPGSVGVKNIQYF.

Worth noting for this clonotype: Relative to the germline gene, one junction end is altered; a read error may explain this. The chain joins TRBV30 to TRBJ2-1, with D perhaps being TRBD1 or TRBD2 (5 bases each). This CDR3 is built from 12 residues. In germline, CDR1 is GTSNPN, CDR2 SVGIG (reference sequence). CDR3 loop: CAWSINRDDVVF. The CDR3 coding sequence is TGTGCCTGGAGTATCAACCGGGACGACGTAGTCTTC.

In its sample, this clonotype was seen many times. The chain uses TRBV21-1 and TRBJ2-7. TRBV21-1 is a pseudogene. The CDR3 is 13 residues long. Here the CDR3 reads CASSKIRAYEQYF. The DNA for the CDR3 is TGTGCCAGCAGCAAAATTAGGGCCTACGAGCAGTACTTC.

This clonotype was counted many times. The V gene is TRBV5-6, the J gene TRBJ2-5; no clear D. The CDR3 has 12 amino acids. V was trimmed by 7 bases and J by 6 bases, leaving 13 bases between them. Germline V gene sequence: CDR1 SGHDT, CDR2 YYEEEE. CDR3 sequence reads: CASSRQDQTQYF. CDR3 bases: TGTGCCAGCTCGCGACAAGACCAGACCCAGTACTTC.

This clonotype was counted many times. The rearrangement links TRBV19 to TRBJ2-4; 7 bases map to TRBD1. The CDR3 spans 11 residues. Unmatched junction bases numbered 6, after V lost 5 bases and J lost 14 bases. Germline loops: CDR1 LNHDA, CDR2 SQIVND (reference sequence). CDR3 loop: CASSEPGQKYF. Here the CDR3 DNA reads TGTGCCAGTAGTGAACCGGGACAGAAGTACTTC.

Note on this clonotype: A single base separates this from a much larger clone, so it may be a read error. Likely a read error: the CDR3 ends without its conserved phenylalanine or tryptophan. The chain has TRBV5-4 and TRBJ2-1; D remains ambiguous. V was clipped by 2 bases and J by 0 bases, with 9 bases between them. This CDR3 has 15 residues. Germline-derived CDR1 and CDR2 are SGHNT and YYREEE (reference sequence). CDR3 in DNA: TGTGCCAGCAGCTTAACCAGTTCCTCCTACAATGAGCAGTTCTTA. Protein sequence: CASSLTSSSYNEQFL.

A word on this clonotype: At one of its ends the junction is not consistent with the germline gene, which may arise from a read error. The CDR3 nucleotides read TGTGCCGGCAGCTTTGGAGGATCTGCCGGGGAGCTGTTTTTT. As protein: CAGSFGGSAGELFF. The genes are TRBV5-5 and TRBJ2-2; TRBD2 might be the D (5 bases). The CDR3 runs 14 residues. The germline V gene encodes CDR1 SGHKS and CDR2 YYEKEE (reference sequence).

This clonotype was recorded at least ten times. V usage is TRBV6-2 or TRBV6-3 and J usage is TRBJ1-6, with 9 nucleotides matching TRBD1. The CDR3 extends over 16 amino acids. After removal of 6 bases from V and 7 bases from J, the junction contained 10 bases not matched to a gene. In germline, CDR1 is MNHEY, CDR2 SVGEGT. The CDR3 reads CASSPPRDRANSPLHF. Here the CDR3 DNA reads TGTGCCAGCAGCCCCCCTCGGGACAGGGCGAATTCACCCCTCCACTTT.

This clonotype was seen ten or more times. In DNA form, the CDR3 reads TGTGCCAGCAGAGACCAGGGGGCAGATACGCAGTATTTT. Translation: CASRDQGADTQYF. This sequence joins TRBV12-3 or TRBV12-4 and TRBJ2-3; 7 bases agree with TRBD1. CDR3 length: 13 residues. J gave up 4 bases and V 6 bases, and 4 bases lay outside the gene matches.

As concerns this clonotype: A single base separates this from a much larger clone, so it may be a read error. This chain connects TRBV29-1 to TRBJ2-3; TRBD1 is a possible D gene (5 bases). The CDR3 spans 14 residues. Germline values: CDR1 SQVTM, CDR2 ANQGSEA. In DNA form, the CDR3 reads TGCAGCGTTGAAGATTTGGGGCGGCGCGATACGCAGTCTTTT. Its protein is CSVEDLGRRDTQSF.

This clonotype was observed many times. The chain links TRBV18 to TRBJ2-5; TRBD1 matches 8 bases. Germline V CDR1 and CDR2: KGHSH, LQKENI. The CDR3 loop spans 16 amino acids. V lost 3 bases to trimming and J lost 3 bases; unmatched junction nucleotides: 9. The DNA for the CDR3 is TGTGCCAGCTCACCGAGGACAGGGCATTCAGAAGAGACCCAGTACTTC. Its protein product is CASSPRTGHSEETQYF. The entire variable domain, with the rest obtained from reference TRBV18 and TRBJ2-5, is as follows: NAGVMQNPRHLVRRRGQEARLRCSPMKGHSHVYWYRQLPEEGLKFMVYLQKENIIDESGMPKERFSAEFPKEGPSILRIQQVVRGDSAAYFCASSPRTGHSEETQYFGPGTRLLVL.

This clonotype has ten or more counts. The chain has TRBV29-1 and TRBJ1-1; 10 bases are a match to TRBD1. V shed 3 bases, J shed 1 base, and the junction held 2 bases outside the gene matches. The CDR3 totals 14 residues. Germline V gene lookup returns CDR1 SQVTM and CDR2 ANQGSEA. The CDR3 spells CSVETGGRNTEAFF. The CDR3 DNA reads TGCAGCGTTGAGACAGGGGGCAGGAACACTGAAGCTTTCTTT.

This clonotype was seen repeatedly, ten times or more. The V and J genes are TRBV20-1 and TRBJ2-1; no clear D. CDR1 DFQATT and CDR2 SNEGSKA come from the germline V gene (reference sequence). CDR3 length equals 15 residues. The V end lost 5 bases, the J end lost 0 bases, and 14 bases lay between the germline ends. CDR3 amino acids: CSAYDGGLSYNEQFF. CDR3 bases: TGCAGTGCTTACGACGGCGGCCTCTCCTACAATGAGCAGTTCTTC.

This clonotype was seen ten or more times. The chain carries TRBV29-1 and TRBJ1-2; possibly TRBD1 for D (6 bases). CDR1 is SQVTM and CDR2 is ANQGSEA in the germline V gene. The V and J ends lost 7 bases and 3 bases respectively, with 18 bases between them. The length of the CDR3 is 14 residues. The CDR3 nucleotides are TGCAGCGCGGGGCGGGCAGGGGTGGACTATGGCTACACCTTC. Protein product: CSAGRAGVDYGYTF.

This clonotype was recorded at least ten times. The V call is TRBV29-1, the J call TRBJ1-4; D is perhaps TRBD1 (5 bases). Germline lookup yields CDR1 SQVTM and CDR2 ANQGSEA. This CDR3 comprises 13 residues. Trimming shortened V by 7 bases and J by 7 bases, and 16 bases separated the two germline ends. The CDR3, as DNA: TGCAGCGCTGGACACAAAAAAACTGAAAAACTGTTTTTT. Its translation is CSAGHKKTEKLFF.

This clonotype has a count of ten or more. V and J are TRBV28 and TRBJ1-2; 8 bases match TRBD1. This CDR3 is built from 14 residues. Germline CDR1 and CDR2: MDHEN and SYDVKM. With V trimmed by 10 bases and J by 7 bases, 14 bases remained unmatched. The CDR3 loop is CATGTPGQARGYTF. The CDR3 bases are TGTGCCACCGGTACCCCGGGACAGGCGCGTGGCTACACCTTC.

The table lists this clonotype with many counts. In nucleotides, the CDR3 is TGTGCCAGCAGTGAGCTAGCGGGCTCCTACAATGAGCAGTTCTTC. This gives the protein CASSELAGSYNEQFF. The V gene is TRBV6-4, the J gene TRBJ2-1, with 8 bases fitting TRBD2. Unmatched junction bases numbered 1, after V lost 3 bases and J lost 0 bases. The CDR3 is made up of 15 amino acids. Germline CDR1 and CDR2: MRHNA and SNTAGT.

This clonotype showed up many times. The chain has TRBV7-2 and TRBJ2-5; either TRBD1 or TRBD2 may supply D (5 bases each). Trimming took 0 bases from V and 9 from J, leaving 17 bases between them. The germline gives CDR1 SGHTA, CDR2 FQGNSA. CDR3 length equals 15 residues. The chain's CDR3 is CASSLAGPLRRPQYF. As DNA, the CDR3 is TGTGCCAGCAGCTTAGCGGGACCCCTCCGGAGGCCCCAGTACTTC.

There are many counts of this clonotype. The V call is TRBV9, the J call TRBJ2-1; the match to TRBD2 covers 9 bases. This CDR3 spans 16 amino acids. Trimming cost V 4 bases and J 4 bases; bases outside gene matches: 9. Germline CDR1 and CDR2: SGDLS and YYNGEE. CDR3 DNA: TGTGCCAGCAGCCCCACCGTTAGCGGGAGTTACAATGAGCAGTTCTTC. This gives the protein CASSPTVSGSYNEQFF.

Regarding this clonotype: A much larger clone differs from this one at a single base, so this may be a read error. J is TRBJ2-3 and V is TRBV5-1; D unresolved. Trimming cost V 3 bases and J 3 bases, with 14 bases left between them. CDR3 length: 15 amino acids. Per germline, CDR1 SGHRS and CDR2 YFSETQ. This CDR3 reads CASSSGFFGTDTQYF. CDR3 sequence (DNA): TGCGCCAGCAGCTCGGGTTTTTTCGGGACAGATACGCAGTATTTT.

The sample holds many counts of this clonotype. This sequence joins TRBV6-5 and TRBJ1-4; a possible D gene is TRBD1 (5 bases). Germline assignment: CDR1 MNHEY and CDR2 SVGAGI. CDR3 size: 12 residues. The V gene lost 0 bases and the J gene lost 11 bases, with 7 bases spanning the gap. CDR3: CASSYSGGKLFF. The CDR3 bases are TGTGCCAGCAGTTACTCGGGGGGTAAACTGTTTTTT.

Many counts were recorded for this clonotype. The chain is built from TRBV10-3 and TRBJ2-1, with TRBD2 identical over 7 bases. CDR3 length equals 17 residues. Looked up from germline, CDR1 is ENHRY and CDR2 is SYGVKD. Trimming removed 0 bases from V and 2 bases from J; junction bases left unmatched: 7. The CDR3 nucleotides read TGTGCCATCAGTGAGTCGATGCGGGAGTGGACCTACAATGAGCAGTTCTTC. Encoded protein: CAISESMREWTYNEQFF.